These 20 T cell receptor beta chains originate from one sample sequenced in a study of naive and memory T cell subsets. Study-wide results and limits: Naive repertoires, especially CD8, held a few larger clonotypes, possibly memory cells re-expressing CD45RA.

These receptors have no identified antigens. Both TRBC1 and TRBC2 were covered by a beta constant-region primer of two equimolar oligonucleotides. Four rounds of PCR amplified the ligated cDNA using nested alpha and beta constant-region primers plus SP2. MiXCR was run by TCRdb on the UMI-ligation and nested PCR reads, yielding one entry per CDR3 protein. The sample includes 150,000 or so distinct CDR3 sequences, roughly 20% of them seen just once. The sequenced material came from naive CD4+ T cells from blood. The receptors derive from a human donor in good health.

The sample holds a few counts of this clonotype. CDR3: CASSQGVQPQHF. CDR3 nucleotide sequence: TGTGCCAGCAGCCAGGGGGTTCAGCCCCAGCATTTT. This chain uses TRBV14 with TRBJ1-5, with D possibly TRBD1 on 5 matching bases. Trimming pared 3 bases from V and 6 bases from J, leaving 6 bases between. The germline CDR1 and CDR2 sequences are SGHDN and FVKESK. There are 12 residues in the CDR3.

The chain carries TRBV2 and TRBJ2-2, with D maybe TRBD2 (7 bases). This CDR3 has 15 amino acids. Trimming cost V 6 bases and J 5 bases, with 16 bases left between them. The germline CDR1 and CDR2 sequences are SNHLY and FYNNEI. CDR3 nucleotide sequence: TGTGCCAGCAGCCCCGGGGGGCTCTGGACCGGGGAGCTGTTTTTT. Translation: CASSPGGLWTGELFF.

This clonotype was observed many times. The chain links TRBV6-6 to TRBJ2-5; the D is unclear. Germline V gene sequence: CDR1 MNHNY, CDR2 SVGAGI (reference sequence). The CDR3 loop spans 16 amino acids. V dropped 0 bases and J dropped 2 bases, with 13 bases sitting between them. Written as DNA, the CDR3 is TGTGCCAGCAGTTACTCAGGTCTAAAGACTCAAGAGACCCAGTACTTC. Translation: CASSYSGLKTQETQYF.

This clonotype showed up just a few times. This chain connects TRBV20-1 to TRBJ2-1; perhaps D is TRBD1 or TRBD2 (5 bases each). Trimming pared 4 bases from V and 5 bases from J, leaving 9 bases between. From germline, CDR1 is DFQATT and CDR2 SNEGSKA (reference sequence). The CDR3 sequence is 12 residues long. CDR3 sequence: CSATGTNNEQFF. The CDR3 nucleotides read TGCAGTGCTACCGGGACCAACAATGAGCAGTTCTTC.

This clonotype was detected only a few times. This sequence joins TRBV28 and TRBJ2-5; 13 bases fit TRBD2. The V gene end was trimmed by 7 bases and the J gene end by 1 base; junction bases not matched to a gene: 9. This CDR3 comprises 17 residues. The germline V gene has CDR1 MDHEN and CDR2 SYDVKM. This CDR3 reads CASTPGGLAGLQETQYF. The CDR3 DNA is TGTGCCAGCACCCCTGGGGGACTAGCGGGGCTCCAAGAGACCCAGTACTTC.

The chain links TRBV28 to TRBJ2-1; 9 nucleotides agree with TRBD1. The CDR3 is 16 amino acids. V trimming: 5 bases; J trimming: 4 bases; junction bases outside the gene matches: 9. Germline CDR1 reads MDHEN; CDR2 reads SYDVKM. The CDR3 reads CASSETGTGKYNEQFF. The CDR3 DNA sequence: TGTGCCAGCAGTGAGACCGGGACAGGGAAGTACAATGAGCAGTTCTTC.

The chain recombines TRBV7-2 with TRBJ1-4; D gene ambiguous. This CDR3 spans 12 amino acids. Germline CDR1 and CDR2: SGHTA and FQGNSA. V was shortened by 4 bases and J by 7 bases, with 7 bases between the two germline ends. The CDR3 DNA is TGTGCCAGCAGCTCGACACCTGAAAAACTGTTTTTT. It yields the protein CASSSTPEKLFF.

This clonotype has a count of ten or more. CDR3 protein: CASSLNVFGELFF. As DNA, the CDR3 is TGTGCCAGCAGCTTGAACGTGTTCGGGGAGCTGTTTTTT. The rearrangement joins TRBV11-3 to TRBJ2-2; D is ambiguous. Trimming left V 3 bases short and J 7 bases short, with 9 bases between. CDR3 length equals 13 residues. The germline CDR1 and CDR2 sequences are SGHNT and YENEEA.

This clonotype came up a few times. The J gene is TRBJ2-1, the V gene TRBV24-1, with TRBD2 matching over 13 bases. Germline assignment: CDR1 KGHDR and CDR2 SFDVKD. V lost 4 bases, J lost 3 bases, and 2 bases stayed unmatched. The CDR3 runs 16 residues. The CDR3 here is CATSDRTSGSYNEQFF. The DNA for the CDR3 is TGTGCCACCAGTGACCGGACTAGCGGGAGCTACAATGAGCAGTTCTTC.

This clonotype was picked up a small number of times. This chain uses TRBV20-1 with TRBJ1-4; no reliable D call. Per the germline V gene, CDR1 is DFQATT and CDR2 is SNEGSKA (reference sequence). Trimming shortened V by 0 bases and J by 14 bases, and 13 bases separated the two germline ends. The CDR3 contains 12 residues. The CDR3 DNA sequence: TGCAGTGCTAGAGATCATAGGGTTAGGCTGTTTTTT. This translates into CSARDHRVRLFF.

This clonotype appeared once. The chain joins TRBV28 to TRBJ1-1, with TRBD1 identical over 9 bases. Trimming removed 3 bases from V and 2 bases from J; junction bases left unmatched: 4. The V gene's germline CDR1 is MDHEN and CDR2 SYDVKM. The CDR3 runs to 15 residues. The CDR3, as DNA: TGTGCCAGCAGTTTGGGGACAGGGAGTAACACTGAAGCTTTCTTT. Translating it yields CASSLGTGSNTEAFF.

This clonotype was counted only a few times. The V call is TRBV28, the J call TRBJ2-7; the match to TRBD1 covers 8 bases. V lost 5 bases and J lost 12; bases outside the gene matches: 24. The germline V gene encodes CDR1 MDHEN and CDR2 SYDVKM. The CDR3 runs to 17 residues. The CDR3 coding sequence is TGTGCCAGCAGTGGGGACAGGAAACACTACGAGGCCTCCAAGGGGTACTTC. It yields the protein CASSGDRKHYEASKGYF.

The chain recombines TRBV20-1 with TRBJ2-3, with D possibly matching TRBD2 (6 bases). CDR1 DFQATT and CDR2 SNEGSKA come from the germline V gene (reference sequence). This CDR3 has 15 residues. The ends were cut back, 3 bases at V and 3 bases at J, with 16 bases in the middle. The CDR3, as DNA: TGCAGTGCTAGTGTGACTAGGAGTTGGACAGATACGCAGTATTTT. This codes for CSASVTRSWTDTQYF.

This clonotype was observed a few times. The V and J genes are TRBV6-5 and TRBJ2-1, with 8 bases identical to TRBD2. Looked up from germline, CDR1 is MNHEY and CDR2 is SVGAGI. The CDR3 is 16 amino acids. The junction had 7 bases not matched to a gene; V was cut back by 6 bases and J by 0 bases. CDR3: CASRKLAASSYNEQFF. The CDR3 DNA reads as TGTGCCAGCAGGAAACTAGCGGCGAGCTCCTACAATGAGCAGTTCTTC.

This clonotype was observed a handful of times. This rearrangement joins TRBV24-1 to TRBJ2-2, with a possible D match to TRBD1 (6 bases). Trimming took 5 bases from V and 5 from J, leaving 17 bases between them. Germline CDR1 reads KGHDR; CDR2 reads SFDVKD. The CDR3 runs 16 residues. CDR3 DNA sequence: TGTGCCACCAGTGGGAGCAAGAAACAGGGAACCGGGGAGCTGTTTTTT. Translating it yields CATSGSKKQGTGELFF.

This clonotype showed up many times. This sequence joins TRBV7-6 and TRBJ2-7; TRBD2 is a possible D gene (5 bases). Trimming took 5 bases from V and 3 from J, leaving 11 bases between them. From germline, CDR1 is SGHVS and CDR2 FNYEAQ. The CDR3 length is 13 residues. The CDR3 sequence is CASSIGERYEQYF. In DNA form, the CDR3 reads TGTGCCAGCAGCATCGGGGAGCGCTACGAGCAGTACTTC.

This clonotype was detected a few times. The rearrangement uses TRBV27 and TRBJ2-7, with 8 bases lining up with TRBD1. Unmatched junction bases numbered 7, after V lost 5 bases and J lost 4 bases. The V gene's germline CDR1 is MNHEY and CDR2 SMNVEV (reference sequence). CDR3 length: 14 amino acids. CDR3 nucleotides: TGTGCCAGCAGTCCCAGGGGGCCCCTATACGAGCAGTACTTC. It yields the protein CASSPRGPLYEQYF.

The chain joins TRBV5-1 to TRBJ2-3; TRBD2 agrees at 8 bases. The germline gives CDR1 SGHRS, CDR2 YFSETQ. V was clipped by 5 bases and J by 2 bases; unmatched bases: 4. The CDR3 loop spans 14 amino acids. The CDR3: CASRAGDVTDTQYF. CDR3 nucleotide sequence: TGCGCCAGCAGAGCGGGAGACGTCACAGATACGCAGTATTTT.

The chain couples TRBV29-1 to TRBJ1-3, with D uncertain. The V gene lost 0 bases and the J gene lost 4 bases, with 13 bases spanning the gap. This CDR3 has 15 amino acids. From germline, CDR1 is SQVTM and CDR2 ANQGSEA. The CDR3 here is CSVEDRFRGGNTIYF. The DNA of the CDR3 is TGCAGCGTTGAAGATCGGTTCCGCGGGGGAAACACCATATATTTT.

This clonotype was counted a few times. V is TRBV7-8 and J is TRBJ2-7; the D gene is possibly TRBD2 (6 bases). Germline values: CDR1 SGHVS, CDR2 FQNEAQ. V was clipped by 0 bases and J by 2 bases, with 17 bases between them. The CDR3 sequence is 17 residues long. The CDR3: CASSLAAFSGKTYEQYF. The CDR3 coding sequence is TGTGCCAGCAGCTTAGCGGCTTTTAGCGGTAAAACCTACGAGCAGTACTTC.